This T cell receptor beta chain was recorded in a study of cytomegalovirus exposure and HLA in healthy donors. Notes on the study in general: What a later analysis showed was that several of the most significant clusters appeared linked to common viral pathogens. Some TCR beta chains (about 170 of them) were listed as cytomegalovirus-associated.

Primers: 60 Vbeta forward and 13 Jbeta reverse. The authors' processing: About 11 million shared chains were among the roughly 78 million unique TCR beta chains that a later analysis counted. Some clones are missing from TCRdb's copy, which holds only in-frame ones; the method was immunoSEQ multiplex PCR. V, J and clone size are those of that table, while D and trimming were read from the DNA. The repertoire holds 120,000 or so clones, with approximately 80% as singletons. The donors comprised healthy bone marrow donors. Germline values: CDR1 SNHLY, CDR2 FYNNEI. V lost 6 bases to trimming and J lost 2 bases; unmatched junction nucleotides: 6. The CDR3 consists of 14 residues. A word on this clone: The antigen remains unidentified.

This receptor was obtained from a woman younger than 35 in good health and CMV-seronegative. The rearrangement joins TRBV2 to TRBJ1-2, with 7 bases identical to TRBD1. Sequencing was carried out using PBMCs. The CDR3 protein is CASRFRTGNYGYTF. In DNA form, the CDR3 reads TGTGCCAGCAGATTCCGGACAGGAAACTATGGCTACACCTTC.